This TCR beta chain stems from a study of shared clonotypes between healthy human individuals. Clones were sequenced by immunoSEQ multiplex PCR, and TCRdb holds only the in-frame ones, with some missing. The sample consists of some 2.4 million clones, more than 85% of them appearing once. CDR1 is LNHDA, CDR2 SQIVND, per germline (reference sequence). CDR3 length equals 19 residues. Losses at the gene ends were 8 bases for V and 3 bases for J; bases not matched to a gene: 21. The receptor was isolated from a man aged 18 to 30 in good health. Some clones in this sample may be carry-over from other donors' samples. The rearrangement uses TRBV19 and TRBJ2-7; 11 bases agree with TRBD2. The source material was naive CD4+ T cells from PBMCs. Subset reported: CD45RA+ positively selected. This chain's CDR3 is CASSRTGTRLAGIIYEQYF. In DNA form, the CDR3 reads TGTGCCAGTTCCAGGACAGGCACCCGACTAGCGGGGATCATCTACGAGCAGTACTTC.